These 21 T cell receptor beta chains were sequenced from one sample in a study of vaccination and CD4 T cells after COVID-19. Treatment defined: roughly nine-day PBMC culture with coronavirus spike peptide pools or control peptides (ViraFEST assay). Sequencing of the DNA from cultured CD4+ T cells was carried out with the Oncomine TCR Beta short-read assay. MiXCR, run by TCRdb on the PCR reads, gives a single entry per CDR3 protein. The sample yields about 13,000 distinct CDR3 sequences, 55% to 60% seen once. These TCRs are of unknown antigen specificity. The sequencing sample was made of CD4+ T cells from blood, cultured in vitro. The origin of the receptors is a human donor who had recovered from COVID-19.

The table lists this clonotype with a few counts. The chain couples TRBV2 to TRBJ2-7, with 11 bases aligning to TRBD1. With V trimmed by 6 bases and J by 4 bases, 5 bases remained unmatched. The CDR3 covers 14 residues. The germline V gene has CDR1 SNHLY and CDR2 FYNNEI. CDR3: CASRRTGGPYEQYF. The CDR3 coding sequence is TGTGCCAGCAGGCGGACAGGGGGCCCTTACGAGCAGTACTTC.

The chain links TRBV20-1 to TRBJ2-5, with 8 bases lining up with TRBD2. Trimming at V came to 0 bases and at J to 6 bases, leaving 9 bases not matched to a gene. Germline V lookup: CDR1 DFQATT, CDR2 SNEGSKA (reference sequence). The CDR3 covers 15 residues. The CDR3 sequence: CSARDPAGAGQTQYF. Here the CDR3 DNA reads TGCAGTGCTAGAGATCCAGCGGGAGCGGGCCAGACCCAGTACTTC.

The chain has TRBV20-1 and TRBJ2-5; a possible D gene is TRBD2 (6 bases). The CDR3 sequence is 15 residues long. Germline loops: CDR1 DFQATT, CDR2 SNEGSKA (reference sequence). The ends were cut back, 0 bases at V and 2 bases at J, with 13 bases in the middle. The DNA for the CDR3 is TGCAGTGCTAGAGATAGCGGCGCCATACAAGAGACCCAGTACTTC. Amino acid sequence: CSARDSGAIQETQYF.

The chain combines TRBV19 with TRBJ2-2; no definite D call. Germline CDR1 LNHDA, CDR2 SQIVND (reference sequence). V was shortened by 0 bases and J by 6 bases, with 5 bases between the two germline ends. This CDR3 is 13 amino acids long. This CDR3 reads CASSIEGSGELFF. The CDR3 nucleotides read TGTGCCAGTAGTATAGAAGGGTCCGGGGAGCTGTTTTTT. Drawing the rest from reference TRBV19 and TRBJ2-2, the complete variable domain is DGGITQSPKYLFRKEGQNVTLSCEQNLNHDAMYWYRQDPGQGLRLIYYSQIVNDFQKGDIAEGYSVSREKKESFPLTVTSAQKNPTAFYLCASSIEGSGELFFGEGSRLTVL.

The J gene is TRBJ2-1, the V gene TRBV28, with a weak D call TRBD2 (6 bases). Germline V gene data show CDR1 as MDHEN and CDR2 as SYDVKM. V shed 3 bases and J shed 9 bases, with 21 bases lying between them. The CDR3 spans 16 residues. The CDR3 here is CASSLPIAGSKAEQFF. DNA for the CDR3: TGTGCCAGCAGTTTGCCGATCGCGGGGAGCAAAGCTGAGCAGTTCTTC. The full variable domain, completed using reference TRBV28 and TRBJ2-1, is DVKVTQSSRYLVKRTGEKVFLECVQDMDHENMFWYRQDPGLGLRLIYFSYDVKMKEKGDIPEGYSVSREKKERFSLILESASTNQTSMYLCASSLPIAGSKAEQFFGPGTRLTVL.

The CDR3 protein is CSARGRDQGAHEQFF. The CDR3 region has the DNA TGCAGTGCTAGAGGACGGGACCAAGGGGCCCATGAGCAGTTCTTC. The gene calls are TRBV20-1 and TRBJ2-1; D may correspond to TRBD1 or TRBD2 (5 bases each). CDR1 and CDR2 (germline): DFQATT, SNEGSKA (reference sequence). Trimming removed 1 base at V and 8 bases at J, with 18 bases between. The CDR3 covers 15 residues.

V is TRBV11-2 and J is TRBJ2-7, with 10 bases aligning to TRBD2. The CDR3 has 16 amino acids. The trim removed 5 bases at V and 0 bases at J, leaving 7 bases unmatched. CDR1 and CDR2 from the germline V gene are SGHAT and FQNNGV. The CDR3 nucleotides are TGTGCCAGCAGCCCCTCCGCTAGCGGGAGCTCCTACGAGCAGTACTTC. Translated: CASSPSASGSSYEQYF.

This clonotype was found a few times. The rearrangement uses TRBV7-2 and TRBJ2-5; possibly TRBD1 for D (6 bases). Looked up from germline, CDR1 is SGHTA and CDR2 is FQGNSA. Trimming shortened V by 1 base and J by 7 bases, and 13 bases separated the two germline ends. The CDR3 is 14 amino acids. The CDR3 spells CASSLDQGPRTQYF. CDR3 DNA: TGTGCCAGCAGCTTAGATCAGGGGCCCAGGACCCAGTACTTC.

The chain couples TRBV28 to TRBJ2-7; unclear D gene. The V gene's germline CDR1 is MDHEN and CDR2 SYDVKM. V was shortened by 2 bases and J by 0 bases, with 8 bases between the two germline ends. The length of the CDR3 is 14 residues. This CDR3 is CASSLPAGSYEQYF. As DNA, the CDR3 is TGTGCCAGCAGTTTACCCGCTGGCTCCTACGAGCAGTACTTC.

J is TRBJ2-2 and V is TRBV10-3; perhaps TRBD2 as D (5 bases). Per germline, CDR1 ENHRY and CDR2 SYGVKD. CDR3 size: 15 residues. Between the trimmed V and J ends, which lost 7 bases and 4 bases, there was a span of 16 bases. CDR3: CAITHRDTGTGELFF. The CDR3 DNA follows: TGTGCCATCACTCACCGGGATACGGGCACCGGGGAGCTGTTTTTT.

The chain couples TRBV20-1 to TRBJ2-7, with 9 bases aligning to TRBD2. After removal of 5 bases from V and 6 bases from J, the junction contained 11 bases not matched to a gene. The CDR3 covers 14 residues. The germline V gene encodes CDR1 DFQATT and CDR2 SNEGSKA (reference sequence). The CDR3 DNA is TGCAGTGCTCCCTTCGGTAGCGGGAGTCCCGAGCAGTACTTC. Its translation is CSAPFGSGSPEQYF.

This clonotype was counted once. This chain links TRBV25-1 with TRBJ2-6; D might be TRBD1 (6 bases). The CDR3 totals 14 residues. V was clipped by 7 bases and J by 2 bases, with 9 bases between them. Germline assignment: CDR1 MGHDK and CDR2 SYGVNS. The CDR3 sequence is CASNTGTGANVLTF. DNA for the CDR3: TGTGCCAGCAACACAGGGACTGGGGCCAACGTCCTGACTTTC.

This clonotype was found a few times. This chain uses TRBV20-1 with TRBJ2-1; D is unclear. The germline V gene has CDR1 DFQATT and CDR2 SNEGSKA (reference sequence). Trimming stripped 4 bases from V and 4 bases from J, with 5 bases between. CDR3 length: 11 amino acids. This chain's CDR3 is CSANVYNEQFF. CDR3 bases: TGCAGTGCTAACGTGTACAATGAGCAGTTCTTC.

The count of this clonotype is one. This sequence joins TRBV12-3 or TRBV12-4 and TRBJ1-1; tentatively, D is TRBD1 (5 bases). V was shortened by 3 bases and J by 2 bases, with 10 bases between the two germline ends. The CDR3 spans 14 residues. CDR3 bases: TGTGCCAGCAGTTTCGGGCAGGGTAACACTGAAGCTTTCTTT. It is translated as CASSFGQGNTEAFF.

The chain recombines TRBV20-1 with TRBJ2-1; a possible D gene is TRBD1 (6 bases). V lost 3 bases to trimming and J lost 7 bases, with 10 bases between them. The CDR3 contains 12 residues. The V gene's germline CDR1 is DFQATT and CDR2 SNEGSKA (reference sequence). The CDR3 spells CSARGAVNEQFF. The DNA for the CDR3 is TGCAGTGCTAGGGGGGCCGTTAATGAGCAGTTCTTC.

This clonotype was detected a few times. The chain couples TRBV6-1 to TRBJ2-3; 7 bases map to TRBD2. CDR1 MNHNS and CDR2 SASEGT come from the germline V gene. With 7 bases clipped from V and 4 bases from J, the junction kept 8 bases outside the gene matches. CDR3 length: 14 amino acids. In DNA form, the CDR3 reads TGTGCCAGCATTTGGGGGAGGGCCCCAGATACGCAGTATTTT. This translates into CASIWGRAPDTQYF.

This chain joins TRBV29-1 and TRBJ2-4, with D unclear. Germline V lookup: CDR1 SQVTM, CDR2 ANQGSEA. Trimming pared 1 base from V and 1 base from J, leaving 5 bases between. CDR3 size: 13 residues. CDR3 sequence (DNA): TGCAGCGTTGAAGGTTTGGCCAAAAACATTCAGTACTTC. Protein: CSVEGLAKNIQYF. Supplemented by reference TRBV29-1 and TRBJ2-4, the full variable domain reads SAVISQKPSRDICQRGTSLTIQCQVDSQVTMMFWYRQQPGQSLTLIATANQGSEATYESGFVIDKFPISRPNLTFSTLTVSNMSPEDSSIYLCSVEGLAKNIQYFGAGTRLSVL.

The J gene is TRBJ2-7, the V gene TRBV4-2, with 7 bases lining up with TRBD2. Germline V gene lookup returns CDR1 LGHNA and CDR2 YNFKEQ. The CDR3 runs 16 residues. V shed 1 base and J 0 bases; nucleotides not matched to a gene: 6. Here the CDR3 reads CASSQANLADSYEQYF. For the CDR3, the DNA is TGTGCCAGCAGCCAAGCTAATCTAGCGGACTCCTACGAGCAGTACTTC.

V gene TRBV5-6 combines with J gene TRBJ2-1; TRBD1 agrees at 8 bases. This CDR3 is 17 amino acids long. Trimming at V came to 6 bases and at J to 7 bases, leaving 18 bases not matched to a gene. From germline, CDR1 is SGHDT and CDR2 YYEEEE. CDR3: CASTLYIGQGRDNEQFF. The CDR3 DNA sequence: TGTGCCAGCACCCTCTATATTGGACAGGGCCGTGATAATGAGCAGTTCTTC.

The chain recombines TRBV28 with TRBJ1-1; D remains ambiguous. The CDR3 is made up of 11 amino acids. Germline-derived CDR1 and CDR2 are MDHEN and SYDVKM. With 5 bases removed from V and 11 bases from J, the gap between germline ends came to 12 bases. The CDR3: CASSRDVTAFF. CDR3 DNA sequence: TGTGCCAGCAGTCGCGATGTGACTGCTTTCTTT.

This chain uses TRBV20-1 with TRBJ2-7; possibly TRBD1 for D (5 bases). The CDR3 covers 14 residues. V was trimmed by 6 bases and J by 3 bases, leaving 18 bases between them. Looked up from germline, CDR1 is DFQATT and CDR2 is SNEGSKA (reference sequence). The CDR3 here is CSAKGTGALYEQYF. Here the CDR3 DNA reads TGCAGTGCCAAAGGCACAGGAGCCCTCTACGAGCAGTACTTC.